Below, 27 T cell receptor beta chains from the same sample are listed, as sequenced in a study of T cells in Graves' hyperthyroidism and ophthalmopathy. TCR beta CDR3 regions were amplified from RNA transcripts. In the first-round RT-PCR of the TCR CDR3, the HTBI primer set was used. TCRdb fed the multiplex PCR reads into MiXCR, producing one record per CDR3 protein. The sample lists approximately 380,000 distinct CDR3 sequences, more than 12% occurring once. The sequenced sample was blood. The receptors here all came from a man aged 45-65 years with Graves' ophthalmopathy.

Notes on this clonotype: This may stem from a read error, because a much larger clone lies one nucleotide away. V and J are TRBV11-2 and TRBJ2-6; TRBD2 agrees at 11 bases. This CDR3 is built from 17 residues. V shed 5 bases, J shed 2 bases, and the junction held 5 bases outside the gene matches. Germline V gene data show CDR1 as SGHAT and CDR2 as FQNNGV. CDR3 residues: CASSPTSGSTGANVLTF. The CDR3 DNA reads as TGTGCCAGCAGCCCAACTAGCGGGAGTACTGGGGCCAACGTCCTGACTTTC. The full variable domain, with the rest looked up from reference TRBV11-2 and TRBJ2-6, is EAGVAQSPRYKIIEKRQSVAFWCNPISGHATLYWYQQILGQGPKLLIQFQNNGVVDDSQLPKDRFSAERLKGVDSTLKIQPAKLEDSAVYLCASSPTSGSTGANVLTFGAGSRLTVL.

This clonotype was seen many times. The chain links TRBV20-1 to TRBJ1-1, with D possibly TRBD1 on 5 matching bases. The CDR3 is 14 amino acids. CDR1 and CDR2 (germline): DFQATT, SNEGSKA (reference sequence). V dropped 3 bases and J dropped 5 bases, with 16 bases sitting between them. CDR3 residues: CSASRRAAGTEAFF. In nucleotides, the CDR3 is TGCAGTGCTAGTCGCAGGGCGGCTGGAACTGAAGCTTTCTTT.

The chain uses TRBV3-1 and TRBJ1-6, with a weak D call TRBD1 (5 bases). Germline loops: CDR1 LGHDT, CDR2 YNNKEL (reference sequence). Trimming pared 5 bases from V and 7 bases from J, leaving 15 bases between. The CDR3 sequence is 15 residues long. CDR3 protein: CASSGGALSNSPLHF. The CDR3 bases are TGTGCCAGCAGCGGCGGGGCCTTAAGCAATTCACCCCTCCACTTT.

This clonotype has at least ten counts. The genes are TRBV30 and TRBJ2-2; D gene unclear. CDR1 GTSNPN and CDR2 SVGIG come from the germline V gene (reference sequence). With 1 base removed from V and 1 base from J, the gap between germline ends came to 7 bases. The CDR3 has 14 residues. The CDR3 region is CAWSGIKNTGELFF. The CDR3, as DNA: TGTGCCTGGAGTGGGATCAAGAACACCGGGGAGCTGTTTTTT.

This clonotype was seen repeatedly, ten times or more. V is TRBV12-3 or TRBV12-4 and J is TRBJ2-2; 8 bases match TRBD1. Trimming at V came to 8 bases and at J to 4 bases, leaving 6 bases not matched to a gene. This CDR3 has 14 residues. CDR3 DNA: TGTGCCAGCCGGACAGGGTCGAGCACCGGGGAGCTGTTTTTT. Encoded protein: CASRTGSSTGELFF.

The chain links TRBV7-9 to TRBJ2-4; possibly TRBD1 for D (5 bases). CDR3 length: 19 residues. The V and J ends lost 4 bases and 2 bases respectively, with 24 bases between them. Germline V CDR1 and CDR2: SEHNR, FQNEAQ (reference sequence). CDR3 in DNA: TGTGCCAGCAGCTACCGCTCATTTACGGGTAGGGGAACCAAAAACATTCAGTACTTC. Protein sequence: CASSYRSFTGRGTKNIQYF.

This clonotype was detected ten times or more. V gene TRBV19 combines with J gene TRBJ2-7, with 7 positions matching TRBD1. The CDR3 is made up of 17 amino acids. Germline V CDR1 and CDR2: LNHDA, SQIVND (reference sequence). V lost 4 bases and J lost 3; bases outside the gene matches: 15. DNA of the CDR3: TGTGCCAGTAGTACTTACCCATGGACAGGAACCTTCTACGAGCAGTACTTC. Its translation: CASSTYPWTGTFYEQYF. Filled out from reference TRBV19 and TRBJ2-7, the complete variable domain reads DGGITQSPKYLFRKEGQNVTLSCEQNLNHDAMYWYRQDPGQGLRLIYYSQIVNDFQKGDIAEGYSVSREKKESFPLTVTSAQKNPTAFYLCASSTYPWTGTFYEQYFGPGTRLTVT.

The V gene is TRBV7-8, the J gene TRBJ2-7, with 12 bases that match TRBD2. Germline V CDR1 and CDR2: SGHVS, FQNEAQ. The V gene end was trimmed by 5 bases and the J gene end by 7 bases; junction bases not matched to a gene: 12. The CDR3 is 16 amino acids. For the CDR3, the DNA is TGTGCCAGCAGCGTAGAGACTAGCGGGAGAGTCTATGAGCAGTACTTC. Translation gives CASSVETSGRVYEQYF.

A remark on this clonotype: An end of the junction does not agree with germline; a read error may underlie this. The V call is TRBV7-4, the J call TRBJ1-1; 10 bases match TRBD1. This CDR3 spans 14 amino acids. Germline loops: CDR1 SGHVT, CDR2 SQSDAQ. CDR3 DNA: TGTGCCAGCAGAACAGATGGGACAGGGGTTGAAACTTTCTTT. This gives the protein CASRTDGTGVETFF. Filled out from reference TRBV7-4 and TRBJ1-1, the complete variable domain reads GAGVSQSPRYKVAKRGRDVALRCDSISGHVTLYWYRQTLGQGSEVLTYSQSDAQRDKSGRPSGRFSAERPERSVSTLKIQRTEQGDSAVYLCASRTDGTGVETFFGQGTRLTVV.

The CDR3 sequence is CSVGAGGSYEQYF. The CDR3 DNA reads as TGCAGCGTCGGGGCAGGGGGCTCCTACGAGCAGTACTTC. J is TRBJ2-7 and V is TRBV29-1, with 7 nucleotides matching TRBD1. The CDR3 contains 13 residues. After removal of 6 bases from V and 0 bases from J, the junction contained 5 bases not matched to a gene. In germline, CDR1 is SQVTM, CDR2 ANQGSEA.

This clonotype was detected many times. The chain combines TRBV3-1 with TRBJ2-7; no clear D. Germline V CDR1 and CDR2: LGHDT, YNNKEL (reference sequence). CDR3 length: 12 residues. V was shortened by 6 bases and J by 3 bases, with 9 bases between the two germline ends. CDR3 coding DNA: TGTGCCAGCAGTCTTGCTTACTACGAGCAGTACTTC. Protein: CASSLAYYEQYF.

Ten or more counts support this clonotype. V usage is TRBV5-1 and J usage is TRBJ2-7; TRBD2 agrees at 7 bases. The CDR3 loop spans 17 amino acids. Trimming at V came to 1 base and at J to 4 bases, leaving 14 bases not matched to a gene. Germline CDR1 and CDR2: SGHRS and YFSETQ. In DNA form, the CDR3 reads TGCGCCAGCAGCTTGACAGCTAGCGGTTACAAAATTTACGAGCAGTACTTC. It codes for CASSLTASGYKIYEQYF.

The chain uses TRBV14 and TRBJ2-3; no clear D. CDR3 length: 13 residues. Deletions cut 3 bases from V and 6 bases from J, with 10 bases between. Germline-derived CDR1 and CDR2 are SGHDN and FVKESK. CDR3 DNA sequence: TGTGCCAGCAGCCAGGGCGGAAAGGATACGCAGTATTTT. Its protein is CASSQGGKDTQYF.

Many counts were recorded for this clonotype. The chain is built from TRBV20-1 and TRBJ2-3, with 10 bases identical to TRBD1. Germline trimming cut 1 base from V and 1 base from J; bases unmatched to any gene: 2. CDR1 and CDR2 from the germline V gene are DFQATT and SNEGSKA (reference sequence). The CDR3 has 15 residues. Here the CDR3 reads CSARVGTGGTDTQYF. CDR3 nucleotides: TGCAGTGCTAGAGTTGGGACAGGGGGCACAGATACGCAGTATTTT.

This clonotype appeared many times. The chain is built from TRBV11-2 and TRBJ2-3; D not certain. The V end lost 2 bases, the J end lost 5 bases, and 14 bases lay between the germline ends. This CDR3 is 15 amino acids long. Germline CDR1 SGHAT, CDR2 FQNNGV. CDR3 residues: CASSLTLVRRDTQYF. In DNA form, the CDR3 reads TGTGCCAGCAGCTTAACCTTGGTCCGGAGAGATACGCAGTATTTT.

This clonotype has ten or more counts. The chain links TRBV2 to TRBJ2-5, with 8 bases lining up with TRBD2. The junction had 7 bases not matched to a gene; V was cut back by 7 bases and J by 3 bases. The CDR3 has 14 amino acids. Germline lookup yields CDR1 SNHLY and CDR2 FYNNEI. CDR3 sequence: CASTREGLKETQYF. CDR3 nucleotide sequence: TGTGCCAGCACCCGGGAGGGCCTGAAAGAGACCCAGTACTTC.

The rearrangement joins TRBV7-9 to TRBJ1-2; D not resolved. V was clipped by 0 bases and J by 3 bases, with 8 bases between them. Germline assignment: CDR1 SEHNR and CDR2 FQNEAQ (reference sequence). The CDR3 is 14 residues long. The CDR3 sequence is CASSLAAQYYGYTF. CDR3 nucleotide sequence: TGTGCCAGCAGCTTAGCTGCACAGTACTATGGCTACACCTTC. Full variable domain (outside the CDR3, taken from reference TRBV7-9 and TRBJ1-2): DTGVSQNPRHKITKRGQNVTFRCDPISEHNRLYWYRQTLGQGPEFLTYFQNEAQLEKSRLLSDRFSAERPKGSFSTLEIQRTEQGDSAMYLCASSLAAQYYGYTFGSGTRLTVV.

This chain links TRBV6-5 with TRBJ2-5; 8 bases match TRBD1. The J segment lost 4 bases and the V segment lost 2 bases, leaving 3 bases of the junction unmatched. The CDR3 loop spans 14 amino acids. Germline V CDR1 and CDR2: MNHEY, SVGAGI. CDR3 amino acids: CASSYQTGVETQYF. In nucleotides, the CDR3 is TGTGCCAGCAGTTACCAGACAGGGGTAGAGACCCAGTACTTC.

There are a few counts of this clonotype. CDR3 DNA: TGTGCCAGTAGTATTTCGGGGAACACCGGGGAGCTGTTTTTT. Its translation: CASSISGNTGELFF. The rearrangement joins TRBV19 to TRBJ2-2; D gene unclear. In germline, CDR1 is LNHDA, CDR2 SQIVND (reference sequence). Trimming stripped 3 bases from V and 1 base from J, with 6 bases between. The CDR3 runs to 14 residues. The entire variable domain, with the rest obtained from reference TRBV19 and TRBJ2-2, is as follows: DGGITQSPKYLFRKEGQNVTLSCEQNLNHDAMYWYRQDPGQGLRLIYYSQIVNDFQKGDIAEGYSVSREKKESFPLTVTSAQKNPTAFYLCASSISGNTGELFFGEGSRLTVL.

At least ten counts were recorded for this clonotype. Here the CDR3 DNA reads TGTGCCATCGGAGACACGAAGGGAAATCAGCCCCAGCATTTT. It is translated as CAIGDTKGNQPQHF. V usage is TRBV24-1 and J usage is TRBJ1-5; no firm D call. V lost 11 bases and J 4 bases, leaving 17 bases between the germline ends. Germline CDR1 and CDR2: KGHDR and SFDVKD. The CDR3 has 14 residues.

There are many counts of this clonotype. The gene calls are TRBV10-3 and TRBJ2-7; possibly TRBD2 for D (6 bases). The length of the CDR3 is 13 residues. Germline V CDR1 and CDR2: ENHRY, SYGVKD. V was pared by 3 bases and J by 1 base, with 7 bases between. CDR3 loop: CAISEGTSYEQYF. Written as DNA, the CDR3 is TGTGCCATCAGTGAAGGGACTTCCTACGAGCAGTACTTC.

This clonotype was counted ten times or more. The chain links TRBV13 to TRBJ2-7; D gene ambiguous. The V end lost 6 bases, the J end lost 6 bases, and 15 bases lay between the germline ends. Germline values: CDR1 PRHDT, CDR2 FYEKMQ (reference sequence). The CDR3 runs 13 residues. Here the CDR3 DNA reads TGTGCCAGCAGGCCTGGGATCTCGGGCGAGCAGTACTTC. This translates into CASRPGISGEQYF.

This clonotype was seen many times. V usage is TRBV11-3 and J usage is TRBJ1-3; D is unclear. The length of the CDR3 is 16 residues. The V end was cut by 5 bases, the J end by 0 bases, with 14 bases between. Per the germline V gene, CDR1 is SGHNT and CDR2 is YENEEA. This CDR3 reads CASSHDPRNSGNTIYF. The CDR3 DNA reads as TGTGCCAGCAGCCACGACCCCCGAAACTCTGGAAACACCATATATTTT.

The V call is TRBV10-2, the J call TRBJ2-6; D ambiguous. The CDR3 extends over 15 amino acids. V lost 8 bases, J lost 0 bases, and 11 bases lay in between. The germline gives CDR1 WSHSY, CDR2 SAAADI. The CDR3 DNA reads as TGCGCCAGCTCCCACTACGTCTCTGGGGCCAACGTCCTGACTTTC. This codes for CASSHYVSGANVLTF.

The table lists this clonotype with many counts. The V and J genes are TRBV13 and TRBJ1-2; a possible D gene is TRBD1 (6 bases). The CDR3 totals 14 residues. CDR1 and CDR2 from the germline V gene are PRHDT and FYEKMQ (reference sequence). Trimming pared 4 bases from V and 3 bases from J, leaving 12 bases between. CDR3 protein: CASSSNRAHYGYTF. CDR3 sequence (DNA): TGTGCCAGCAGCTCAAACAGGGCCCACTATGGCTACACCTTC.

This clonotype was seen repeatedly, ten times or more. V and J are TRBV19 and TRBJ1-1, with TRBD1 as a possible D gene (6 bases). Trimming left V 9 bases short and J 1 base short, with 15 bases between. Germline loops: CDR1 LNHDA, CDR2 SQIVND (reference sequence). This CDR3 has 14 amino acids. Written as DNA, the CDR3 is TGTGCCAGCAGTCTCGGACAGAAGAACACTGAAGCTTTCTTT. This gives the protein CASSLGQKNTEAFF.

This clonotype was counted at least ten times. The V call is TRBV24-1, the J call TRBJ2-7, with D possibly TRBD1 on 6 matching bases. The germline CDR1 and CDR2 sequences are KGHDR and SFDVKD. The ends were cut back, 7 bases at V and 2 bases at J, with 11 bases in the middle. This CDR3 region has 13 residues. CDR3 residues: CATRGQPAYEQYF. The CDR3 DNA sequence: TGTGCCACCAGGGGACAACCCGCCTACGAGCAGTACTTC.